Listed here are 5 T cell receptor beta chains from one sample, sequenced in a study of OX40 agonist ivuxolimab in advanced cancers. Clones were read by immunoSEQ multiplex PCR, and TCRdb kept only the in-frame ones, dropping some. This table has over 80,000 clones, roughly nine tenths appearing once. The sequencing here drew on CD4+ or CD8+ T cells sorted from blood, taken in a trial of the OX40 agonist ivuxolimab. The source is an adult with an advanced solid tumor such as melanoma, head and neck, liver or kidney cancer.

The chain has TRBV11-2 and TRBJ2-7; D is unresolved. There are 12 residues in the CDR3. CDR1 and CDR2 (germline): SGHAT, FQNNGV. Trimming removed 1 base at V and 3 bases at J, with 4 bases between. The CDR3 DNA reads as TGTGCCAGCAGCTTAGGGGTCTACGAGCAGTACTTC. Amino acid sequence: CASSLGVYEQYF.

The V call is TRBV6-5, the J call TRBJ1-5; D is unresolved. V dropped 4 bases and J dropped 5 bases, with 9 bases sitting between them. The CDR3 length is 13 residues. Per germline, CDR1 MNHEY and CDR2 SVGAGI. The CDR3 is CASSLAGYQPQHF. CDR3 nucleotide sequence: TGTGCCAGCAGTTTAGCCGGGTATCAGCCCCAGCATTTT.

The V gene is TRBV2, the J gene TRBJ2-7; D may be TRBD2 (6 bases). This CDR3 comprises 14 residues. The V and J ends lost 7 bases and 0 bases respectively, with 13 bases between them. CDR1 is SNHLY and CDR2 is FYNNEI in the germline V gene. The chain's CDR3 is CASTPGLGSYEQYF. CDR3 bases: TGTGCCAGCACCCCGGGACTCGGCTCCTACGAGCAGTACTTC.

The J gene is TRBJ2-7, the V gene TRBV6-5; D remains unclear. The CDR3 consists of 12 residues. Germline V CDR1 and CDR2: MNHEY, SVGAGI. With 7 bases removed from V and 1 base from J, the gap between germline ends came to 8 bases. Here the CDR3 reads CASIGRSYEQYF. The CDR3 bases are TGTGCCAGCATAGGGCGTTCCTACGAGCAGTACTTC.

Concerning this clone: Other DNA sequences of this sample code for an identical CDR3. The CDR3 is CASRAQDIPLWLFF. The CDR3 nucleotides read TGTGCCAGCAGGGCTCAGGATATCCCGCTCTGGTTGTTTTTT. The rearrangement joins TRBV6-5 to TRBJ2-2; D gene unclear. The germline V and J ends were trimmed by 6 bases and 15 bases, with 23 bases remaining between them. The CDR3 covers 14 residues. Germline V gives CDR1 MNHEY, CDR2 SVGAGI.